This record looks at one T cell receptor (beta chain) sequence and its context. This specimen comes from a study of blood T cell repertoires in COVID-19. In the study overall: COVID-19 samples from acute and convalescent phases originated in the United States, Italy and Spain. In each case, the material was cDNA or gDNA derived from T cells, B-cell-depleted T cells, or PBMCs.

Enrolment of Seattle patients took place during active infection, and they were followed longitudinally. The CDR3 is 18 residues long. Germline V lookup: CDR1 LNHDA, CDR2 SQIVND (reference sequence). Trimming cost V 6 bases and J 8 bases; bases outside gene matches: 24. Per the original methods: Cell counts per sample came from amplifying reference gene primers. Sequencing was performed with immunoSEQ multiplex PCR; in TCRdb, only in-frame clones are kept and a portion is missing. V, J and clone size are taken as reported in that table, and D and trimming were inferred from the DNA itself. The repertoire holds around 63,000 clones, with 75% to 90% as singletons.

V is TRBV19 and J is TRBJ1-2; 7 bases line up with TRBD1. The sequenced sample was peripheral blood. This clonotype originated in a woman in her fifties or sixties with COVID-19, enrolled during active disease. This chain's CDR3 is CASRGDGGQTIFFSGYTF. DNA of the CDR3: TGTGCCAGTAGGGGGGATGGGGGACAGACTATCTTTTTTAGCGGCTACACCTTC.